This T cell receptor beta chain was captured in a study of OX40 agonist ivuxolimab in advanced cancers. Profiled with immunoSEQ multiplex PCR; TCRdb holds only in-frame clones, not every one. This table has 70,000 to 75,000 clones, 90% to 95% appearing once. In regard to this clone: Antigen: not known.

The study's findings and limits: Within 6 weeks, CD4+ and CD8+ blood T cells expanded clonally at 0.1 to 3.0 mg/kg.

Excluded were patients having autoimmune disease history or systemic immunosuppression. The CDR3 has 17 amino acids. The germline V gene encodes CDR1 GTSNPN and CDR2 SVGIG (reference sequence). V shed 4 bases, J shed 2 bases, and the junction held 10 bases outside the gene matches. Material: CD4+ or CD8+ T cells sorted from blood, obtained in a trial of the OX40 agonist ivuxolimab. The gene calls are TRBV30 and TRBJ2-3; the match to TRBD2 covers 12 bases. This TCR was recovered from an adult with an advanced solid tumor such as melanoma, head and neck, liver or kidney cancer. DNA of the CDR3: TGTGCCTGGACTAGCGGGAGGGAGAAGAGGGCCACAGATACGCAGTATTTT. Translated: CAWTSGREKRATDTQYF.